Below, one T cell receptor beta chain is given with its context. No antigen is known for it. The entry originates in a study of CD4 T cells in relation to SARS-CoV-2 and coronaviruses. Study at large: TCR beta CDR3s were sequenced after roughly eleven-day antigen culture of PBMCs.

Notes on the study in general: Memory recall responses, not primary responses primed in culture, are what the assay detects.

CEF-cultured naive and memory CD4+ T cell DNA got survey-level sequencing. Profiled with immunoSEQ multiplex PCR; TCRdb holds only in-frame clones, not every one. The table lists about 39,000 clones, under 85% of them singletons. Naive or memory CD4+ cells were cultured 1:1 with T cell-depleted PBMCs plus CEF. The sample comprised memory CD4+ T cells from PBMCs, cultured in vitro. The clonotype was recovered from an adult with COVID-19.

This chain's CDR3 is CASSLLGTGPGTQYF. CDR3 nucleotide sequence: TGTGCCAGCAGCTTGCTTGGGACAGGGCCAGGCACGCAGTATTTT. The gene calls are TRBV5-6 and TRBJ2-3; TRBD1 aligns across 9 bases. This CDR3 region has 15 residues. CDR1 is SGHDT, CDR2 YYEEEE, per germline. V shed 1 base, J shed 9 bases, and the junction held 9 bases outside the gene matches.